The present entry profiles one TCR beta chain with its context. The sample belongs to a study of OX40 agonist ivuxolimab in advanced cancers. Sequencing was performed with immunoSEQ multiplex PCR; in TCRdb, only in-frame clones are kept and a portion is missing. Of more than 65,000 clones in the sample, about 81% were seen once. The CDR3 consists of 15 residues. CDR1 and CDR2 (germline): SGHTS, YDEGEE. Trimming left V 2 bases short and J 5 bases short, with 14 bases between. Sequenced material: CD4+ or CD8+ T cells sorted from blood, taken in a trial of the OX40 agonist ivuxolimab. This receptor was taken from an adult with an advanced solid tumor such as melanoma, head and neck, liver or kidney cancer. J is TRBJ2-1 and V is TRBV5-8; no firm D call. CDR3 loop: CASSFLSTDDNEQFF. CDR3 DNA sequence: TGTGCCAGCAGCTTTTTGTCAACCGACGACAATGAGCAGTTCTTC.